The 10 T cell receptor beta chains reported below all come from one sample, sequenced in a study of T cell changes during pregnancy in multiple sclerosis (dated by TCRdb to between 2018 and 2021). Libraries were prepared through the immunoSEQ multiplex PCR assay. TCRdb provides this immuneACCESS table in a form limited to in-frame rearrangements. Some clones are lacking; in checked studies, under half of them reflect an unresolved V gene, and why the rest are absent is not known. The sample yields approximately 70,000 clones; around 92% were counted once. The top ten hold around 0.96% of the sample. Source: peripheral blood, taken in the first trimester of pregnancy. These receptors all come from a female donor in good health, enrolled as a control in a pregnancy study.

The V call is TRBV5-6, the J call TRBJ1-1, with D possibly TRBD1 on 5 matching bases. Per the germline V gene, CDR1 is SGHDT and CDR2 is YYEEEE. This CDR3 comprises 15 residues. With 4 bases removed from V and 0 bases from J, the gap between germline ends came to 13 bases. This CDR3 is CASSERQYMNTEAFF. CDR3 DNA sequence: TGTGCCAGCAGCGAAAGACAGTACATGAACACTGAAGCTTTCTTT.

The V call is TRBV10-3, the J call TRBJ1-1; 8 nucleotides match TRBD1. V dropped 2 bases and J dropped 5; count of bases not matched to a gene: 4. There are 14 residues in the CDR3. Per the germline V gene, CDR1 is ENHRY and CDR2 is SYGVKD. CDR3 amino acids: CAISEETGVTEAFF. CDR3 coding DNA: TGTGCCATCAGTGAGGAGACAGGGGTAACTGAAGCTTTCTTT.

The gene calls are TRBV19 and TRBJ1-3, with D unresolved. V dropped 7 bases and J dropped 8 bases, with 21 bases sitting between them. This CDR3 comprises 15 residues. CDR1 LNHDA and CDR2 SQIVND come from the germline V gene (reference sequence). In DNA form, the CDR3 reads TGTGCCAGTACCCCAGGCGGGCCCGGCGATGACACCATATATTTT. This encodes CASTPGGPGDDTIYF.

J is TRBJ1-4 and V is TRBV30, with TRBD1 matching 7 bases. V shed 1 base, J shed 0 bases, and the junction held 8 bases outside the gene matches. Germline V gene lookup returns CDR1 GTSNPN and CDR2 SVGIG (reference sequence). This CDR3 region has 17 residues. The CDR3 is CAWSAIGTEATNEKLFF. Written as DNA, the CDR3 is TGTGCCTGGAGTGCCATTGGGACAGAAGCAACTAATGAAAAACTGTTTTTT.

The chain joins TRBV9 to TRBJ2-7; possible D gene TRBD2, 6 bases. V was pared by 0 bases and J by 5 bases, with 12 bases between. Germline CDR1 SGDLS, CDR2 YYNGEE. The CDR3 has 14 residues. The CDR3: CASSVGGVQNEQYF. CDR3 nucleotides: TGTGCCAGCAGCGTAGGCGGGGTACAGAACGAGCAGTACTTC.

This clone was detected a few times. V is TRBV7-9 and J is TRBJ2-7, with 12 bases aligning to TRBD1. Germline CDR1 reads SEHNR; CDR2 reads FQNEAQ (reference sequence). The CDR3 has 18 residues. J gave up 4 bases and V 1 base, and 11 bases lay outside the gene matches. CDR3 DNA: TGTGCCAGCAGCTTAGAGGGGCTGGGACAGGGGGCTGGGTACGAGCAGTACTTC. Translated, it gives CASSLEGLGQGAGYEQYF.

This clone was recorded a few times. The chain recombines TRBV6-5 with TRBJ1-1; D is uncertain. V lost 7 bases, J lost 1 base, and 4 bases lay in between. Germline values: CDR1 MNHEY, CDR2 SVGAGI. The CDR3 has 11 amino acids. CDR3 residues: CASIKNTEAFF. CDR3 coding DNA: TGTGCCAGCATAAAGAACACTGAAGCTTTCTTT.

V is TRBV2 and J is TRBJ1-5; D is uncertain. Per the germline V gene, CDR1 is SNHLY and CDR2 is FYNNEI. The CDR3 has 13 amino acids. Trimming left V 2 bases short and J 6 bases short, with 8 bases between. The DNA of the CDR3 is TGTGCCAGCAGTGAAAGTACTGCTCAGCCCCAGCATTTT. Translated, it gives CASSESTAQPQHF.

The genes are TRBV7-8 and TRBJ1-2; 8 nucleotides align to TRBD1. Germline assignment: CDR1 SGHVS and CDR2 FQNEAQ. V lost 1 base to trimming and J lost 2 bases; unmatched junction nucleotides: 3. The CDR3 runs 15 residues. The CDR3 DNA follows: TGTGCCAGCAGCTTAGGAAGGACAGGGAACTATGGCTACACCTTC. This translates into CASSLGRTGNYGYTF.

Written as DNA, the CDR3 is TGTGCCTGGAGTGTGGCCCAGCGTCAGCCCCAGCATTTT. Its translation: CAWSVAQRQPQHF. J is TRBJ1-5 and V is TRBV30; no clear D gene. V was pared by 0 bases and J by 6 bases, with 9 bases between. The V gene's germline CDR1 is GTSNPN and CDR2 SVGIG (reference sequence). The CDR3 has 13 amino acids.